One and the same sample provided the 25 T cell receptor beta chains below, sequenced in a study of control samples from healthy donors and cancer patients. Clones were read by immunoSEQ multiplex PCR, and TCRdb kept only the in-frame ones, dropping some. This sample has 95,000 to 110,000 clones; approximately 90% occur once, and the top ten carry 19%. Sequencing was carried out using PBMCs. The receptors come from a man aged 55 to 70 with lung cancer.

This chain uses TRBV12-3 or TRBV12-4 with TRBJ2-5; unclear D gene. The CDR3 is 12 residues long. V was cut by 2 bases and J by 4 bases, with 5 bases left in between. The CDR3 DNA sequence: TGTGCCAGCAGTTTATGGGGAGAGACCCAGTACTTC. This gives the protein CASSLWGETQYF.

The chain recombines TRBV18 with TRBJ2-5; D might be TRBD1 (6 bases). The J call is doubtful: the DNA matches TRBJ2-7 better. There are 14 residues in the CDR3. Germline-derived CDR1 and CDR2 are KGHSH and LQKENI. CDR3 DNA sequence: TGTGCCAGCTCACCACTGGCAGGGGACGGCGAGCAGTACTTC. Its protein is CASSPLAGDGEQYF.

This clone has only a few counts. The chain has TRBV9 and TRBJ1-2, with D hard to call. The V and J ends lost 5 bases and 4 bases respectively, with 21 bases between them. The CDR3 runs to 16 residues. Germline V lookup: CDR1 SGDLS, CDR2 YYNGEE. CDR3 sequence (DNA): TGTGCCAGCAGGCAAGCGGTAGGACCCTCGGGCTATGGCTACACCTTC. Its protein product is CASRQAVGPSGYGYTF.

The CDR3 loop reads CASSFYGGTEAFF. Here the CDR3 DNA reads TGTGCCAGCAGCTTTTACGGGGGCACTGAAGCTTTCTTT. The chain employs TRBV5-6 and TRBJ1-1, with D maybe TRBD1 (5 bases). Germline V lookup: CDR1 SGHDT, CDR2 YYEEEE. The CDR3 loop spans 13 amino acids. The V and J ends lost 2 bases and 4 bases respectively, with 9 bases between them.

The CDR3 DNA follows: TGCGCCAGCGGTTTGGTCGGCGGATCCACAGATACGCAGTATTTT. The encoded protein is CASGLVGGSTDTQYF. V usage is TRBV5-1 and J usage is TRBJ2-3; D not certain. Between the trimmed V and J ends, which lost 7 bases and 2 bases, there was a span of 17 bases. This CDR3 comprises 15 residues. The germline CDR1 and CDR2 sequences are SGHRS and YFSETQ.

The chain uses TRBV15 and TRBJ1-1; D not resolved. The germline V and J ends were trimmed by 0 bases and 5 bases, with 10 bases remaining between them. The germline V gene has CDR1 LNHNV and CDR2 YYDKDF (reference sequence). The CDR3 spans 14 residues. CDR3: CATSRDRLTTEAFF. Here the CDR3 DNA reads TGTGCCACCAGCAGAGACCGCCTTACAACTGAAGCTTTCTTT.

The chain carries TRBV7-2 and TRBJ1-1; no definite D call. The V gene lost 3 bases and the J gene lost 5 bases, with 4 bases spanning the gap. Per the germline V gene, CDR1 is SGHTA and CDR2 is FQGNSA. There are 11 residues in the CDR3. This chain's CDR3 is CASSFRTEAFF. The CDR3, as DNA: TGTGCCAGCAGCTTTCGGACTGAAGCTTTCTTT.

The chain recombines TRBV29-1 with TRBJ1-1, with 7 bases aligning to TRBD1. With 6 bases clipped from V and 5 bases from J, the junction kept 12 bases outside the gene matches. CDR1 and CDR2 (germline): SQVTM, ANQGSEA. There are 14 residues in the CDR3. The CDR3 sequence is CSVGQTGKRTEAFF. The DNA for the CDR3 is TGCAGCGTCGGCCAGACAGGGAAGAGGACTGAAGCTTTCTTT.

This clone appeared a single time. The chain joins TRBV4-1 to TRBJ1-4; a weak D match, TRBD1 (5 bases). The CDR3 loop spans 16 amino acids. Germline V gene sequence: CDR1 MGHRA, CDR2 YSYEKL. The ends were cut back, 4 bases at V and 8 bases at J, with 20 bases in the middle. In DNA, the CDR3 is TGCGCCAGCAGCCTCCTCCAGGGTCAGGGTCAAGAAAAACTGTTTTTT. This codes for CASSLLQGQGQEKLFF.

In DNA form, the CDR3 reads TGTGCCAGCAGCCGAGACCGGATTTTGGACACTTCCTACAATGAGCAGTTCTTC. It is translated as CASSRDRILDTSYNEQFF. V is TRBV27 and J is TRBJ2-1, with D possibly TRBD1 on 5 matching bases. CDR1 and CDR2 (germline): MNHEY, SMNVEV (reference sequence). V was trimmed by 6 bases and J by 1 base, leaving 22 bases between them. This CDR3 comprises 18 residues.

The chain employs TRBV2 and TRBJ2-2; no clear D gene. The CDR3 is 14 residues long. Trimming removed 8 bases at V and 6 bases at J, with 16 bases between. Looked up from germline, CDR1 is SNHLY and CDR2 is FYNNEI. CDR3 region: CASGENFEAGELFF. The CDR3, as DNA: TGTGCCAGCGGAGAAAACTTTGAGGCCGGGGAGCTGTTTTTT.

V and J are TRBV18 and TRBJ1-5, with D possibly being TRBD1 (5 bases). The CDR3 consists of 16 residues. V lost 0 bases and J 3 bases, leaving 12 bases between the germline ends. Germline V gives CDR1 KGHSH, CDR2 LQKENI. CDR3 coding DNA: TGTGCCAGCTCACCACCGGAGGGGTCGGCCAATCAGCCCCAGCATTTT. As protein: CASSPPEGSANQPQHF.

CDR3 DNA: TGCGCCAGCAGCTTAGTCGGGGACGAGCAGTACGTC. Translating gives CASSLVGDEQYV. V and J are TRBV5-1 and TRBJ2-7; D may be TRBD2 (5 bases). The V and J ends lost 2 bases and 5 bases respectively, with 8 bases between them. The CDR3 length is 12 residues. The germline gives CDR1 SGHRS, CDR2 YFSETQ.

The chain joins TRBV5-6 to TRBJ1-1; no definite D call. Trimming removed 3 bases from V and 4 bases from J, with 13 bases in between. Germline CDR1 SGHDT, CDR2 YYEEEE. The CDR3 is 14 residues long. CDR3 coding DNA: TGTGCCAGCAGCTCGGGCTCTGGGGTCACTGAAGCTTTCTTT. It codes for CASSSGSGVTEAFF.

The rearrangement joins TRBV5-4 to TRBJ1-3; tentatively, D is TRBD1 (5 bases). The CDR3 consists of 15 residues. V lost 4 bases and J lost 0, with 11 bases in between. Germline CDR1 is SGHNT and CDR2 is YYREEE (reference sequence). In DNA form, the CDR3 reads TGTGCCAGCAGCCCCGACAGTAACTCTGGAAACACCATATATTTT. Translation: CASSPDSNSGNTIYF.

In its sample, this clone was seen once. The chain combines TRBV15 with TRBJ2-3, with TRBD1 matching 9 bases. Germline CDR1 and CDR2: LNHNV and YYDKDF (reference sequence). The length of the CDR3 is 16 residues. V gave up 2 bases and J gave up 6 bases; unmatched junction bases: 9. CDR3 residues: CATSRTLGTGLDTQYF. The DNA of the CDR3 is TGTGCCACCAGCAGAACTCTCGGGACAGGGTTGGATACGCAGTATTTT.

Written as DNA, the CDR3 is TGTGCCAGCAGTGCAGGGGTGTCCTACAATGAGCAGTTCTTC. It is translated as CASSAGVSYNEQFF. The chain joins TRBV2 to TRBJ2-1, with D tentatively TRBD1 (6 bases). This CDR3 is 14 amino acids long. Per the germline V gene, CDR1 is SNHLY and CDR2 is FYNNEI. The V and J ends lost 4 bases and 1 base respectively, with 8 bases between them.

The J gene is TRBJ2-7, the V gene TRBV3-1 (or the pseudogene TRBV3-2), with D maybe TRBD2 (6 bases). V lost 4 bases to trimming and J lost 6 bases, with 16 bases between them. Germline V CDR1 and CDR2: LGHDT, YNNKEL (reference sequence). The CDR3 has 14 residues. The chain's CDR3 is CASSPLGGGGEQYF. The CDR3 DNA follows: TGTGCCAGCAGCCCCTTGGGGGGAGGAGGCGAGCAGTACTTC.

The rearrangement uses TRBV10-3 and TRBJ2-1; D remains ambiguous. The CDR3 is 14 residues long. V lost 10 bases and J 4 bases, leaving 17 bases between the germline ends. Germline values: CDR1 ENHRY, CDR2 SYGVKD. This chain's CDR3 is CATAAKIGYNEQFF. DNA for the CDR3: TGTGCCACCGCGGCCAAAATCGGGTACAATGAGCAGTTCTTC.

The gene calls are TRBV11-1 and TRBJ2-3; tentatively, D is TRBD1 (7 bases). The CDR3 consists of 14 residues. Germline CDR1 reads SGHAT; CDR2 reads FQDESV (reference sequence). Deletions cut 7 bases from V and 2 bases from J, with 13 bases between. CDR3 sequence: CASTLRGVTDTQYF. The CDR3 DNA reads TGTGCCAGCACCCTCAGGGGGGTCACAGATACGCAGTATTTT.

The table lists this clone with a few counts. The V gene is TRBV18, the J gene TRBJ1-2; tentative D call: TRBD1 (5 bases). V was trimmed by 8 bases and J by 10 bases, leaving 20 bases between them. The CDR3 loop spans 13 amino acids. Per germline, CDR1 KGHSH and CDR2 LQKENI. CDR3 in amino acids: CASDPGAGFSYTF. The CDR3 coding sequence is TGTGCCAGCGACCCCGGGGCAGGATTTTCCTACACCTTC. Full variable domain (missing parts from reference TRBV18 and TRBJ1-2): NAGVMQNPRHLVRRRGQEARLRCSPMKGHSHVYWYRQLPEEGLKFMVYLQKENIIDESGMPKERFSAEFPKEGPSILRIQQVVRGDSAAYFCASDPGAGFSYTFGSGTRLTVV.

The V call is TRBV19, the J call TRBJ1-3; D remains unclear. This CDR3 is built from 17 residues. With 7 bases removed from V and 0 bases from J, the gap between germline ends came to 19 bases. Germline V lookup: CDR1 LNHDA, CDR2 SQIVND (reference sequence). CDR3 DNA: TGTGCCAGTAATTCCCTCGAGGGTCGTAGCTCTGGAAACACCATATATTTT. It yields the protein CASNSLEGRSSGNTIYF.

This chain joins TRBV3-1 (or the pseudogene TRBV3-2) and TRBJ1-2, with TRBD1 as a possible D gene (5 bases). The CDR3 is 15 residues long. Looked up from germline, CDR1 is LGHDT and CDR2 is YNNKEL (reference sequence). Deletions cut 4 bases from V and 7 bases from J, with 19 bases between. Here the CDR3 DNA reads TGTGCCAGCAGCCCTTTAGCTAACCGGGGCGGTGGCTACACCTTC. Its protein is CASSPLANRGGGYTF.

This chain connects TRBV5-1 to TRBJ1-1; D is possibly TRBD1 (5 bases). Germline assignment: CDR1 SGHRS and CDR2 YFSETQ. CDR3 length equals 14 residues. V was clipped by 1 base and J by 7 bases, with 14 bases between them. CDR3 sequence reads: CASSLRERGSEAFF. CDR3 nucleotide sequence: TGCGCCAGCAGCTTGAGGGAACGGGGCAGTGAAGCTTTCTTT.

V gene TRBV5-1 combines with J gene TRBJ1-4; no definite D call. CDR3 size: 14 residues. Germline V lookup: CDR1 SGHRS, CDR2 YFSETQ. Trimming removed 5 bases from V and 6 bases from J, with 14 bases in between. DNA of the CDR3: TGCGCCAGCAGGGCCGTCTCAACATATGAAAAACTGTTTTTT. This sequence encodes CASRAVSTYEKLFF.